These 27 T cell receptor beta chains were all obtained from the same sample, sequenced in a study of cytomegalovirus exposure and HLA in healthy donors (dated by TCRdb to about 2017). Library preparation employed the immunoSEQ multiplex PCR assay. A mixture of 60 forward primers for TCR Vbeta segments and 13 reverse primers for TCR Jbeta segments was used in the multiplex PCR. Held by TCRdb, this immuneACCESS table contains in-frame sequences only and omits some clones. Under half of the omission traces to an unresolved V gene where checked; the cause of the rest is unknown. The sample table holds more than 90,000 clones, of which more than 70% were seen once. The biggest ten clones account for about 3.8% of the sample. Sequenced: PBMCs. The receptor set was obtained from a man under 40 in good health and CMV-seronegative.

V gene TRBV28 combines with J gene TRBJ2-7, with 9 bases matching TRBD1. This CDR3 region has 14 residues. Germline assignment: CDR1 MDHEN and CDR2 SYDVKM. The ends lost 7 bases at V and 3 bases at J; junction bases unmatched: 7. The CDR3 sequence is CASTPGTGNYEQYF. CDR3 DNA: TGTGCCAGCACCCCCGGGACAGGGAACTACGAGCAGTACTTC.

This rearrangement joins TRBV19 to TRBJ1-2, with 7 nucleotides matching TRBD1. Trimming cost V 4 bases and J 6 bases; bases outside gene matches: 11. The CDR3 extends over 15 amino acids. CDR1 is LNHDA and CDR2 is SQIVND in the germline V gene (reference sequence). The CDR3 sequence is CASSTPGDSSHGYTF. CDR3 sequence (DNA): TGTGCCAGTAGTACCCCCGGGGACAGCTCGCATGGCTACACCTTC.

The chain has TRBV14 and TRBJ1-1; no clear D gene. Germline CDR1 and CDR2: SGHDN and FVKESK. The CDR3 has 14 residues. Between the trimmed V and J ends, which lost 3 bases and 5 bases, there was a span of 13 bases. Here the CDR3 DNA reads TGTGCCAGCAGCCACGGCGCCCCTAGGACTGAAGCTTTCTTT. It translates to CASSHGAPRTEAFF.

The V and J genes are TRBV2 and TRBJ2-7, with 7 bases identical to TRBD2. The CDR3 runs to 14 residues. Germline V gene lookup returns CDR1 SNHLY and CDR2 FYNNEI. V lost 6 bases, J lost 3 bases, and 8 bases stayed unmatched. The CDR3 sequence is CASSPGLTVYEQYF. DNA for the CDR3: TGTGCCAGCAGCCCGGGACTAACCGTCTACGAGCAGTACTTC.

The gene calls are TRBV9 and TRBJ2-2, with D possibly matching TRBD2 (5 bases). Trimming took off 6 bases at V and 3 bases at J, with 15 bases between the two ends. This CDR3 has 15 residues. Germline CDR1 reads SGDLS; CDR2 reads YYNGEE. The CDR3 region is CASNAEGTYTGELFF. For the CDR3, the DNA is TGTGCCAGCAACGCTGAGGGAACCTACACCGGGGAGCTGTTTTTT.

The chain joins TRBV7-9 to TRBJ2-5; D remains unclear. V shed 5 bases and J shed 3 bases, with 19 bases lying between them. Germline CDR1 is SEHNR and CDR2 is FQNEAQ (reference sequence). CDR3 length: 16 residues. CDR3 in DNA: TGTGCCAGCAGCCGCTCCGTTCCCCTAGAAGAAGAGACCCAGTACTTC. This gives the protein CASSRSVPLEEETQYF.

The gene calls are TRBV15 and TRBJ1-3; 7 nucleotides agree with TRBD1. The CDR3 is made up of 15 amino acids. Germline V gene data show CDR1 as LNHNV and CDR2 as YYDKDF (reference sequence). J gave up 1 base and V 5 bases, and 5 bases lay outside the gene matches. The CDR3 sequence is CATSARTGSGNTIYF. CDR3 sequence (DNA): TGTGCCACCAGCGCCAGGACAGGTTCTGGAAACACCATATATTTT.

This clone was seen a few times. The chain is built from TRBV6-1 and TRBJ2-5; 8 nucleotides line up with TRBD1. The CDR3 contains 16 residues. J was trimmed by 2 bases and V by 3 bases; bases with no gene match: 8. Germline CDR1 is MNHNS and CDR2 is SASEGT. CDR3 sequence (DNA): TGTGCCAGCAGTGAGGTGGCAGGGGGCGAGCAAGAGACCCAGTACTTC. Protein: CASSEVAGGEQETQYF.

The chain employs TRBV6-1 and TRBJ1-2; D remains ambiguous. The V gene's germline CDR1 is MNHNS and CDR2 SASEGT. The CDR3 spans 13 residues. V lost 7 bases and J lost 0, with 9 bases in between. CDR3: CASKESANYGYTF. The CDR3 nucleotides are TGTGCCAGCAAGGAGTCAGCTAACTATGGCTACACCTTC.

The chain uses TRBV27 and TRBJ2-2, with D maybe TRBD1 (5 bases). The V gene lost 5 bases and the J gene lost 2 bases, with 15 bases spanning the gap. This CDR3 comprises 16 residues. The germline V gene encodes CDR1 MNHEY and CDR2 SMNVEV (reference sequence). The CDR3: CASSPKVTVNTGELFF. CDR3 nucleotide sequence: TGTGCCAGCAGTCCCAAGGTGACAGTAAACACCGGGGAGCTGTTTTTT.

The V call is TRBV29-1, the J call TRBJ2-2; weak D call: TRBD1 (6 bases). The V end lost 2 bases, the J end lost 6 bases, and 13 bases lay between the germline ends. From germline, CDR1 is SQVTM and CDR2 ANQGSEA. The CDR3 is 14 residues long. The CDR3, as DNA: TGCAGCGTTGAATCGGGACATCGGGCCGGGGAGCTGTTTTTT. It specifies CSVESGHRAGELFF.

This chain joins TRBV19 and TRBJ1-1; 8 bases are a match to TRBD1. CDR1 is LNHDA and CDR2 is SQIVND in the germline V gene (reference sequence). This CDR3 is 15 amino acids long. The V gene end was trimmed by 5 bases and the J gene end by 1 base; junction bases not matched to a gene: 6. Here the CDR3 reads CASSFRGTGNTEAFF. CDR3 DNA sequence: TGTGCCAGTAGTTTCAGGGGGACAGGGAACACTGAAGCTTTCTTT.

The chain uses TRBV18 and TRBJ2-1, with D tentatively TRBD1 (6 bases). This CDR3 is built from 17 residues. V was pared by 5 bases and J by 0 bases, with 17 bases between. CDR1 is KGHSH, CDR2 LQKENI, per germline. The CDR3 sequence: CASSKMTGFSSYNEQFF. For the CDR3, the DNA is TGTGCCAGCTCAAAAATGACAGGCTTCAGCTCCTACAATGAGCAGTTCTTC.

CDR3 loop: CASSISLTGTGLGYTF. The CDR3 DNA reads TGTGCCAGTAGTATAAGTTTAACCGGGACAGGGCTCGGCTACACCTTC. This chain connects TRBV19 to TRBJ1-2; 9 bases match TRBD1. This CDR3 has 16 residues. Germline assignment: CDR1 LNHDA and CDR2 SQIVND (reference sequence). The V and J ends lost 2 bases and 8 bases, in that order; junction bases with no gene match: 12. The full variable domain, with the rest looked up from reference TRBV19 and TRBJ1-2, is DGGITQSPKYLFRKEGQNVTLSCEQNLNHDAMYWYRQDPGQGLRLIYYSQIVNDFQKGDIAEGYSVSREKKESFPLTVTSAQKNPTAFYLCASSISLTGTGLGYTFGSGTRLTVV.

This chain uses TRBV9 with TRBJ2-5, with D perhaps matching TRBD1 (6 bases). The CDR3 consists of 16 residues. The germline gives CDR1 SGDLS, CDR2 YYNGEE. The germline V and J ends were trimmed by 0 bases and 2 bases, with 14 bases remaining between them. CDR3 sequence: CASSVAGTPGQETQYF. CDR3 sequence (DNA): TGTGCCAGCAGCGTAGCCGGGACACCGGGGCAAGAGACCCAGTACTTC. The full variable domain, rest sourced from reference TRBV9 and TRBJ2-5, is DSGVTQTPKHLITATGQRVTLRCSPRSGDLSVYWYQQSLDQGLQFLIQYYNGEERAKGNILERFSAQQFPDLHSELNLSSLELGDSALYFCASSVAGTPGQETQYFGPGTRLLVL.

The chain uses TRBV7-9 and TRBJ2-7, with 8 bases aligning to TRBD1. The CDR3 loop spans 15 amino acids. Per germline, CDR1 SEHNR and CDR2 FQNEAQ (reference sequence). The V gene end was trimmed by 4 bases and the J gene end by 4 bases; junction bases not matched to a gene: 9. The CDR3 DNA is TGTGCCAGCAGCTCGAGAGGACAGGGTGGGTACGAGCAGTACTTC. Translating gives CASSSRGQGGYEQYF.

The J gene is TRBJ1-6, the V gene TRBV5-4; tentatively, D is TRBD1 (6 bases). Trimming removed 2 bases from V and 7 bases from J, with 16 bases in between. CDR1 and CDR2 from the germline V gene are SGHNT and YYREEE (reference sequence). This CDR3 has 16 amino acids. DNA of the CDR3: TGTGCCAGCAGCTTATTACTCGGACAGAAAAATTCACCCCTCCACTTT. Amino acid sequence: CASSLLLGQKNSPLHF.

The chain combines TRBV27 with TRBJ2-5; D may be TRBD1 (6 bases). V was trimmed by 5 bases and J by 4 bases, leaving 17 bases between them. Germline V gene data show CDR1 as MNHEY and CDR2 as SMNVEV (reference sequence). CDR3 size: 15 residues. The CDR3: CASSIDRRTRETQYF. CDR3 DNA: TGTGCCAGCAGTATCGACAGGAGGACTCGAGAGACCCAGTACTTC.

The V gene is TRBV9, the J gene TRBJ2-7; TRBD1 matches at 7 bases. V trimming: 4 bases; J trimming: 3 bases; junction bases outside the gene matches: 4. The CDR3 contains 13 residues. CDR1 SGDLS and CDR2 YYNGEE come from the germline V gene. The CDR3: CASSSRDSYEQYF. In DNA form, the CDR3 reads TGTGCCAGCAGCTCCCGGGACAGCTACGAGCAGTACTTC.

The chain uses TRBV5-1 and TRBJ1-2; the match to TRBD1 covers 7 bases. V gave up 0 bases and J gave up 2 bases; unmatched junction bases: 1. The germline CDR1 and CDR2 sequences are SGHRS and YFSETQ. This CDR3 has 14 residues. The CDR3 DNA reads TGCGCCAGCAGCTTGGACAGGGGAAACTATGGCTACACCTTC. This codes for CASSLDRGNYGYTF.

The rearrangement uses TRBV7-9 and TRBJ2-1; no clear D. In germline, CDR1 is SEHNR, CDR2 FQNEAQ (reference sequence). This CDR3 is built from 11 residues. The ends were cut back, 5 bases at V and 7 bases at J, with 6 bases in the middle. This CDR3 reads CASSVINEQFF. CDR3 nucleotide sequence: TGTGCCAGCAGCGTAATTAATGAGCAGTTCTTC.

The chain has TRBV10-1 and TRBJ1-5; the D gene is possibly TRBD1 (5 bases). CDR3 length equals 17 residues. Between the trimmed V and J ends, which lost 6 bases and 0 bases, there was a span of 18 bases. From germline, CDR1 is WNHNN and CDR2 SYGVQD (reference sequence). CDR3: CASSVAGVGFSNQPQHF. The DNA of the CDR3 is TGCGCCAGCAGCGTCGCGGGGGTGGGTTTTAGCAATCAGCCCCAGCATTTT.

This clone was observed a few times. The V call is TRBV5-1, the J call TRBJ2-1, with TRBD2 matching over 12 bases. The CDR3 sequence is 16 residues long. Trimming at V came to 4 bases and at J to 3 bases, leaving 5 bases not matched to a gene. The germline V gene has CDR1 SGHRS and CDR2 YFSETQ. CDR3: CASSPRLAGDYNEQFF. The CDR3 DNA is TGCGCCAGCAGCCCCAGACTAGCGGGAGACTACAATGAGCAGTTCTTC.

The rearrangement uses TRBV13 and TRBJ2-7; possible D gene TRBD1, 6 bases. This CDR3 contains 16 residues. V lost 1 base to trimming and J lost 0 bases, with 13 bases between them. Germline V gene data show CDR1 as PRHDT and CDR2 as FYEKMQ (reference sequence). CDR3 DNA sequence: TGTGCCAGCAGCTTAGAAAAGGGGGAGAGCTCCTACGAGCAGTACTTC. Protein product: CASSLEKGESSYEQYF.

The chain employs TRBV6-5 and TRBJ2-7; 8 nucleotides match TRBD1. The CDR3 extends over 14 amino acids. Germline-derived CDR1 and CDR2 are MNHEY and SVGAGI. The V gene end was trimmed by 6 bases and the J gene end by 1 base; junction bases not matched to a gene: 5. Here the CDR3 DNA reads TGTGCCAGCAGAGGACAGGGAGGATCCTACGAGCAGTACTTC. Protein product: CASRGQGGSYEQYF.

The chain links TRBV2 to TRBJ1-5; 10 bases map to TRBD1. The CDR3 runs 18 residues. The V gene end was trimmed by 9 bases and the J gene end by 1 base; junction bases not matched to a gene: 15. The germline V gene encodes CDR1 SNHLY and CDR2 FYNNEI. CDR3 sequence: CASSPGQGNNFSNQPQHF. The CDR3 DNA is TGTGCCAGTTCCCCGGGACAGGGGAATAATTTCAGCAATCAGCCCCAGCATTTT.

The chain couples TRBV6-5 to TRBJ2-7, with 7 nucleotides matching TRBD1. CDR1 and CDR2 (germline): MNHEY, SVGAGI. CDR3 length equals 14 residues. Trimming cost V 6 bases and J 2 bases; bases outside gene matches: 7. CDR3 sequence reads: CASSYDRVPYEQYF. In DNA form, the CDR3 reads TGTGCCAGCAGCTACGACAGGGTTCCCTACGAGCAGTACTTC.